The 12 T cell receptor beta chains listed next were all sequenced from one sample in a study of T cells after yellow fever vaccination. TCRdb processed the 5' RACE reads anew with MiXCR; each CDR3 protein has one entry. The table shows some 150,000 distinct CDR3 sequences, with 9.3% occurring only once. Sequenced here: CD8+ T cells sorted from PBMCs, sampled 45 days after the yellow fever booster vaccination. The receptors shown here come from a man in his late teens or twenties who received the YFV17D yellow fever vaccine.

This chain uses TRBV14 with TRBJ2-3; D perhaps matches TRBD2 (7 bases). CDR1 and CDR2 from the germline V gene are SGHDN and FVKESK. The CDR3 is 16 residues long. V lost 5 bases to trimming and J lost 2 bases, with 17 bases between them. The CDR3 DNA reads TGTGCCAGCAGCGCATTGGGGGGGCTGGTCACAGATACGCAGTATTTT. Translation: CASSALGGLVTDTQYF.

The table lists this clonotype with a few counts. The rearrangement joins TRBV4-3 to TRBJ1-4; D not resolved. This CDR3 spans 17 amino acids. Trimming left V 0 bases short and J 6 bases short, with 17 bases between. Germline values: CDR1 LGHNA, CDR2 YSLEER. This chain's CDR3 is CASSQDAFGRGYEKLFF. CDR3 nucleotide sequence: TGCGCCAGCAGCCAAGACGCGTTCGGGAGAGGGTATGAAAAACTGTTTTTT.

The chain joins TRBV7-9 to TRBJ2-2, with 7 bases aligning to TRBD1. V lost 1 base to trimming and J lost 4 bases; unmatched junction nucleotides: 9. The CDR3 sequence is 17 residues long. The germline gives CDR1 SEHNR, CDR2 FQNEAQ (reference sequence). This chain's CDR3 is CASSLGRGGQSTGELFF. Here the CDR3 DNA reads TGTGCCAGCAGCTTAGGACGAGGGGGACAGTCCACCGGGGAGCTGTTTTTT.

The DNA of the CDR3 is TGTGCCAGCAGCTCCTGGGGGGGAGATGAGCAGTACTTC. Translating gives CASSSWGGDEQYF. V is TRBV7-9 and J is TRBJ2-7, with 7 bases fitting TRBD2. In germline, CDR1 is SEHNR, CDR2 FQNEAQ (reference sequence). This CDR3 has 13 residues. V shed 4 bases and J 7 bases; nucleotides not matched to a gene: 7.

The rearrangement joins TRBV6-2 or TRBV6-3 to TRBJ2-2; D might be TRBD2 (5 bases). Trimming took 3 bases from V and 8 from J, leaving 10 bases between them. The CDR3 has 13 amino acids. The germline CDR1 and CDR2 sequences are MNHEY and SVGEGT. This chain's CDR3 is CASSYGGSGELFF. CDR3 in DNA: TGTGCCAGCAGTTATGGAGGCTCTGGGGAGCTGTTTTTT.

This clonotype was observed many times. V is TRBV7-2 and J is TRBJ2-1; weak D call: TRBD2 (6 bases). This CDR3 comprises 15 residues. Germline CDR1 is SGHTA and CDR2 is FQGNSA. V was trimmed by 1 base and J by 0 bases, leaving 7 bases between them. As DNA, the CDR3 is TGTGCCAGCAGCTTAGTGGGGGGCTCCTACAATGAGCAGTTCTTC. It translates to CASSLVGGSYNEQFF.

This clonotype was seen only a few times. The CDR3: CASSPRQDGTEAFF. In DNA, the CDR3 is TGTGCCAGCAGTCCCAGACAGGACGGGACTGAAGCTTTCTTT. The chain combines TRBV6-5 with TRBJ1-1, with D possibly being TRBD1 (6 bases). The CDR3 extends over 14 amino acids. Germline V gene data show CDR1 as MNHEY and CDR2 as SVGAGI. V dropped 5 bases and J dropped 5 bases, with 15 bases sitting between them.

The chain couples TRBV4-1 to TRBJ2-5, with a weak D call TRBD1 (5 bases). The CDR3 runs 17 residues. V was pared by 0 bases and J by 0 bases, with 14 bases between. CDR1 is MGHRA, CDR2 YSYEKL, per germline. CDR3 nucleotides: TGCGCCAGCAGCCAAGATTGGACGACAGCGAACCAAGAGACCCAGTACTTC. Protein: CASSQDWTTANQETQYF.

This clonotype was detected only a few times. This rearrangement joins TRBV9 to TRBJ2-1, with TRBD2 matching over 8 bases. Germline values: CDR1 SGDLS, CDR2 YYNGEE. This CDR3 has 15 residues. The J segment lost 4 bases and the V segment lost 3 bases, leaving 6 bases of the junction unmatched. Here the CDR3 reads CASSADSSGYNEQFF. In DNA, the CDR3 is TGTGCCAGCAGCGCGGACTCTAGCGGGTACAATGAGCAGTTCTTC.

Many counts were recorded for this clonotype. Written as DNA, the CDR3 is TGCGCCAGCAGCACGGAGGGATCCTACGAGCAGTACTTC. Translated: CASSTEGSYEQYF. The chain is built from TRBV5-1 and TRBJ2-7, with D tentatively TRBD2 (6 bases). Germline assignment: CDR1 SGHRS and CDR2 YFSETQ. There are 13 residues in the CDR3. The germline V and J ends were trimmed by 4 bases and 1 base, with 9 bases remaining between them.

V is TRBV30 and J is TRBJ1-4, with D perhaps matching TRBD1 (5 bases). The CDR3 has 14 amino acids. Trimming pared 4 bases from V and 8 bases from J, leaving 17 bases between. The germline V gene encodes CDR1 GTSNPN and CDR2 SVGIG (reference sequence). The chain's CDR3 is CAWNGRGSGEKLFF. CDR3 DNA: TGTGCCTGGAATGGAAGGGGCTCGGGGGAAAAACTGTTTTTT.

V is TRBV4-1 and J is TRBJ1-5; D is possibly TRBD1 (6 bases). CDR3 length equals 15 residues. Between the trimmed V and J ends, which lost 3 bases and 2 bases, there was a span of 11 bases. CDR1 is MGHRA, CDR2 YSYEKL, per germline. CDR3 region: CASSQKGGGNQPQHF. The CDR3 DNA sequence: TGCGCCAGCAGCCAGAAGGGGGGGGGCAATCAGCCCCAGCATTTT.